This T cell receptor (beta chain) stems from a study of breast tumors, draining lymph nodes, adjacent tissues. Germline-derived CDR1 and CDR2 are KGHSH and LQKENI. V lost 4 bases, J lost 6 bases, and 2 bases stayed unmatched. This CDR3 has 13 amino acids. TCRdb itself ran the multiplex PCR reads through MiXCR, one entry per CDR3 protein. The table lists 250,000 or so distinct CDR3 sequences, 30% of them singletons. The lymph nodes were axillary draining lymph nodes from breast cancer patients. Regarding the study as a whole: Tumor repertoires ranked between lymph nodes and nontumor tissue in diversity, with V and J gene preferences.

This clonotype was detected a few times. Its antigen is still unknown. This TCR was sampled from a female donor with breast cancer. Some clones in this sample may be carry-over from other donors' samples. The sequencing input was axillary lymph node tissue. This chain joins TRBV18 and TRBJ2-7; TRBD1 matches at 11 bases. CDR3 sequence reads: CASSRDRGSEQYF. The CDR3 DNA sequence: TGTGCCAGCTCACGGGACAGGGGGTCCGAGCAGTACTTC.